The 27 T cell receptor beta chains listed next were all sequenced from one sample in a study of cytomegalovirus exposure and HLA in healthy donors. The study ran its PCR with 60 Vbeta and 13 Jbeta primers. Repertoires were generated with immunoSEQ multiplex PCR, while TCRdb's copy carries only in-frame clones and drops some. This table lists 200,000 or so clones. The sample consisted of PBMCs. These receptors were collected from a girl under 10 years old in good health and CMV-seropositive.

The V and J genes are TRBV19 and TRBJ1-5, with a weak D call TRBD1 (5 bases). The V end lost 2 bases, the J end lost 7 bases, and 15 bases lay between the germline ends. CDR1 is LNHDA and CDR2 is SQIVND in the germline V gene (reference sequence). This CDR3 is 15 amino acids long. The CDR3 DNA reads as TGTGCCAGTAGTATACTCGCAGGGTCAAGACAGCCCCAGCATTTT. It is translated as CASSILAGSRQPQHF. The full variable domain, rest sourced from reference TRBV19 and TRBJ1-5, is DGGITQSPKYLFRKEGQNVTLSCEQNLNHDAMYWYRQDPGQGLRLIYYSQIVNDFQKGDIAEGYSVSREKKESFPLTVTSAQKNPTAFYLCASSILAGSRQPQHFGDGTRLSIL.

This chain joins TRBV5-5 and TRBJ2-7, with 10 bases lining up with TRBD1. Trimming removed 4 bases from V and 4 bases from J; junction bases left unmatched: 11. Germline lookup yields CDR1 SGHKS and CDR2 YYEKEE (reference sequence). The CDR3 is 16 residues long. The CDR3 spells CASSLDSGTGVYEQYF. The CDR3 bases are TGTGCCAGCAGCCTCGACAGCGGGACAGGGGTTTACGAGCAGTACTTC.

The chain recombines TRBV5-1 with TRBJ1-2, with D perhaps TRBD1 (5 bases). The CDR3 length is 15 residues. Germline CDR1 reads SGHRS; CDR2 reads YFSETQ. V shed 0 bases and J shed 3 bases, with 12 bases lying between them. The CDR3 region has the DNA TGCGCCAGCAGCTTGGCCGGAGGGGTCGACTATGGCTACACCTTC. Translation: CASSLAGGVDYGYTF.

The CDR3 DNA follows: TGTGCCAGCAGTGAACGTTACGGTAGCGGTTATATAACCGGGGAGCTGTTTTTT. Amino acids: CASSERYGSGYITGELFF. This chain uses TRBV2 with TRBJ2-2; D possibly corresponds to TRBD2 (6 bases). The germline V gene encodes CDR1 SNHLY and CDR2 FYNNEI. V lost 2 bases to trimming and J lost 5 bases, with 21 bases between them. This CDR3 comprises 18 residues. Complete variable domain (other parts from reference TRBV2 and TRBJ2-2): EPEVTQTPSHQVTQMGQEVILRCVPISNHLYFYWYRQILGQKVEFLVSFYNNEISEKSEIFDDQFSVERPDGSNFTLKIRSTKLEDSAMYFCASSERYGSGYITGELFFGEGSRLTVL.

This chain links TRBV28 with TRBJ2-7; possibly TRBD1 for D (6 bases). The CDR3 is 13 amino acids. The germline CDR1 and CDR2 sequences are MDHEN and SYDVKM. V was clipped by 8 bases and J by 9 bases, with 20 bases between them. The DNA of the CDR3 is TGTGCCAGCCATGCAGGACAGCTTAGGGGGCAGTACTTC. Its translation is CASHAGQLRGQYF.

The chain links TRBV9 to TRBJ2-7, with 8 bases identical to TRBD2. Germline V gives CDR1 SGDLS, CDR2 YYNGEE. CDR3 length: 14 amino acids. Unmatched junction bases numbered 7, after V lost 3 bases and J lost 5 bases. The CDR3 region has the DNA TGTGCCAGCAGCGGATCCGGGACTAGAAACGAGCAGTACTTC. This gives the protein CASSGSGTRNEQYF.

The gene calls are TRBV19 and TRBJ2-5; weak D call: TRBD1 (6 bases). The length of the CDR3 is 14 residues. The V end was cut by 3 bases, the J end by 2 bases, with 10 bases between. CDR1 and CDR2 (germline): LNHDA, SQIVND (reference sequence). The CDR3 DNA is TGTGCCAGTAGTATCGACAGGCGGCAAGAGACCCAGTACTTC. Translated: CASSIDRRQETQYF.

The gene calls are TRBV4-1 and TRBJ2-3; 7 bases line up with TRBD2. The CDR3 runs 15 residues. In germline, CDR1 is MGHRA, CDR2 YSYEKL. Trimming at V came to 0 bases and at J to 2 bases, leaving 2 bases not matched to a gene. The CDR3 bases are TGCGCCAGCAGCCAAGAAGGGAGGGACACAGATACGCAGTATTTT. It encodes CASSQEGRDTDTQYF.

J is TRBJ2-1 and V is TRBV28; no firm D call. The V gene lost 4 bases and the J gene lost 11 bases, with 12 bases spanning the gap. This CDR3 region has 12 residues. Germline V gene data show CDR1 as MDHEN and CDR2 as SYDVKM. The CDR3: CASSSPIEKQFF. DNA for the CDR3: TGTGCCAGCAGTTCCCCTATCGAAAAGCAGTTCTTC.

The CDR3 loop is CASGDGYTF. CDR3 DNA: TGTGCCAGCGGAGATGGCTACACCTTC. The genes are TRBV28 and TRBJ1-2; no clear D. CDR3 length: 9 amino acids. Germline CDR1 is MDHEN and CDR2 is SYDVKM. Trimming shortened V by 8 bases and J by 6 bases, and 4 bases separated the two germline ends.

The chain has TRBV15 and TRBJ2-5; 13 nucleotides align to TRBD2. The tail of the sequence fits TRBJ2-7 better, so the J call may be wrong. Germline values: CDR1 LNHNV, CDR2 YYDKDF (reference sequence). This CDR3 has 15 amino acids. CDR3 in amino acids: CATSRRLAGGYEQYF. The CDR3, as DNA: TGTGCCACCAGCCGCAGACTAGCGGGAGGTTACGAGCAGTACTTC.

The chain recombines TRBV29-1 with TRBJ2-5; 9 bases are shared with TRBD2. Near its end, the DNA agrees better with TRBJ2-7, so the J call may be wrong. Germline CDR1 reads SQVTM; CDR2 reads ANQGSEA. The CDR3 consists of 16 residues. The CDR3 DNA reads as TGCAGCGTTGAAGATCGCGGTAGCGGGAGCTCCTACGAGCAGTACTTC. Its protein is CSVEDRGSGSSYEQYF.

V is TRBV18 and J is TRBJ2-2, with D possibly TRBD1 on 5 matching bases. V was pared by 0 bases and J by 4 bases, with 6 bases between. The CDR3 is made up of 14 amino acids. CDR1 KGHSH and CDR2 LQKENI come from the germline V gene. As DNA, the CDR3 is TGTGCCAGCTCACCACCGGGGCCCACCGGGGAGCTGTTTTTT. As protein: CASSPPGPTGELFF.

The V call is TRBV18, the J call TRBJ2-2; 8 nucleotides match TRBD2. Germline CDR1 KGHSH, CDR2 LQKENI. Germline trimming cut 1 base from V and 3 bases from J; bases unmatched to any gene: 1. This CDR3 is 15 amino acids long. CDR3 sequence (DNA): TGTGCCAGCTCACCACTAGCGGGGTACACCGGGGAGCTGTTTTTT. It translates to CASSPLAGYTGELFF.

The gene calls are TRBV28 and TRBJ1-1; no reliable D call. V dropped 7 bases and J dropped 1 base, with 10 bases sitting between them. Germline V CDR1 and CDR2: MDHEN, SYDVKM. This CDR3 contains 13 residues. The CDR3 DNA reads as TGTGCCAGCATTACCGGAGGGAACACTGAAGCTTTCTTT. This encodes CASITGGNTEAFF.

J is TRBJ1-1 and V is TRBV5-6; weak D call: TRBD1 (6 bases). The germline V and J ends were trimmed by 3 bases and 1 base, with 16 bases remaining between them. This CDR3 spans 16 amino acids. CDR1 and CDR2 (germline): SGHDT, YYEEEE. CDR3 sequence (DNA): TGTGCCAGCAGCTGGACCACCAGGGGACGGAACACTGAAGCTTTCTTT. Its protein is CASSWTTRGRNTEAFF.

The CDR3 DNA sequence: TGTGCCACCAGCGGTACTCTAGCGGGAGGGGGCCAAGAGACCCAGTACTTC. It specifies CATSGTLAGGGQETQYF. The V call is TRBV15, the J call TRBJ2-5; 12 nucleotides line up with TRBD2. The germline V gene has CDR1 LNHNV and CDR2 YYDKDF (reference sequence). V lost 5 bases to trimming and J lost 1 base; unmatched junction nucleotides: 8. The CDR3 extends over 17 amino acids.

The chain links TRBV19 to TRBJ1-5, with 7 bases aligning to TRBD1. Germline lookup yields CDR1 LNHDA and CDR2 SQIVND (reference sequence). CDR3 size: 15 residues. V shed 4 bases and J 7 bases; nucleotides not matched to a gene: 10. CDR3 sequence (DNA): TGTGCCAGTAGTACGATGACAGGGACTGGGCAGCCCCAGCATTTT. Protein sequence: CASSTMTGTGQPQHF.

This sequence joins TRBV2 and TRBJ1-1; D gene unclear. The germline V and J ends were trimmed by 5 bases and 6 bases, with 7 bases remaining between them. Germline CDR1 reads SNHLY; CDR2 reads FYNNEI. CDR3 length: 11 residues. CDR3 region: CASSITAEAFF. CDR3 sequence (DNA): TGTGCCAGCAGTATTACAGCTGAAGCTTTCTTT. Together with reference TRBV2 and TRBJ1-1, the CDR3 gives the full variable domain: EPEVTQTPSHQVTQMGQEVILRCVPISNHLYFYWYRQILGQKVEFLVSFYNNEISEKSEIFDDQFSVERPDGSNFTLKIRSTKLEDSAMYFCASSITAEAFFGQGTRLTVV.

The V call is TRBV27, the J call TRBJ2-5, with D possibly being TRBD1 (6 bases). CDR1 is MNHEY, CDR2 SMNVEV, per germline (reference sequence). V lost 6 bases and J lost 5, with 16 bases in between. The CDR3 contains 14 residues. The CDR3 nucleotides read TGTGCCAGCAGCCCACAGGGATTGTTTGAGACCCAGTACTTC. Translation: CASSPQGLFETQYF.

V is TRBV2 and J is TRBJ2-5, with TRBD1 matching 7 bases. Germline-derived CDR1 and CDR2 are SNHLY and FYNNEI. V gave up 6 bases and J gave up 1 base; unmatched junction bases: 2. The length of the CDR3 is 13 residues. The CDR3 loop reads CASRRDSQETQYF. The DNA of the CDR3 is TGTGCCAGCAGAAGGGACAGCCAAGAGACCCAGTACTTC.

The chain joins TRBV4-1 to TRBJ2-7; the match to TRBD1 covers 7 bases. The CDR3 length is 13 residues. Germline CDR1 is MGHRA and CDR2 is YSYEKL. V dropped 4 bases and J dropped 3; count of bases not matched to a gene: 3. CDR3 region: CASSRGDSYEQYF. In nucleotides, the CDR3 is TGCGCCAGCAGCCGTGGGGACAGCTACGAGCAGTACTTC.

The rearrangement links TRBV5-1 to TRBJ2-5; D is undetermined. The germline gives CDR1 SGHRS, CDR2 YFSETQ. CDR3 length: 15 amino acids. The ends were cut back, 5 bases at V and 0 bases at J, with 14 bases in the middle. CDR3 sequence reads: CASRFVTRYQETQYF. Written as DNA, the CDR3 is TGCGCCAGCAGGTTCGTCACCAGGTACCAAGAGACCCAGTACTTC.

This sequence joins TRBV5-6 and TRBJ2-7; 10 nucleotides align to TRBD2. J gave up 6 bases and V 2 bases, and 8 bases lay outside the gene matches. CDR1 is SGHDT, CDR2 YYEEEE, per germline. CDR3 size: 15 residues. This CDR3 reads CASSLGGLAVSEQYF. CDR3 DNA sequence: TGTGCCAGCAGCTTAGGTGGACTAGCGGTTTCCGAGCAGTACTTC.

As concerns this clone: The sample carries other DNA sequences with the same CDR3. The gene calls are TRBV19 and TRBJ2-2, with D uncertain. Trimming stripped 3 bases from V and 4 bases from J, with 6 bases between. This CDR3 is built from 13 residues. Germline loops: CDR1 LNHDA, CDR2 SQIVND (reference sequence). The CDR3 protein is CASSILSTGELFF. The CDR3 bases are TGTGCCAGTAGTATTCTCAGCACCGGGGAGCTGTTTTTT.

The rearrangement links TRBV28 to TRBJ2-2, with 9 bases aligning to TRBD2. The CDR3 covers 17 residues. The V gene end was trimmed by 8 bases and the J gene end by 2 bases; junction bases not matched to a gene: 12. The germline V gene has CDR1 MDHEN and CDR2 SYDVKM. The CDR3 is CASSRLRLADNTGELFF. In nucleotides, the CDR3 is TGTGCCAGCTCCCGTCTAAGACTAGCGGACAACACCGGGGAGCTGTTTTTT.

V gene TRBV28 combines with J gene TRBJ2-3, with D tentatively TRBD1 (6 bases). The germline gives CDR1 MDHEN, CDR2 SYDVKM. CDR3 size: 14 residues. Trimming removed 5 bases at V and 2 bases at J, with 11 bases between. This chain's CDR3 is CASSPGHLTDTQYF. The CDR3 bases are TGTGCCAGCAGTCCGGGACACCTCACAGATACGCAGTATTTT.